This T cell receptor beta chain derives from a study of technical replicates of blood from a few donors. CDR1 MNHEY and CDR2 SMNVEV come from the germline V gene (reference sequence). This CDR3 spans 16 amino acids. The V and J ends lost 2 bases and 7 bases, in that order; junction bases with no gene match: 11. Only in-frame clones appear in the TCRdb table, and some are missing; sequencing was by immunoSEQ multiplex PCR. This table has under 95,000 clones, 95% appearing once. The receptor was isolated from a human donor in good health. Sample: T cells isolated from PBMCs. The V gene is TRBV27, the J gene TRBJ1-2, with 9 nucleotides matching TRBD1. The CDR3, as DNA: TGTGCCAGCAGTTTAGGCCGAGGACAGGGGAAGGTTGGCTACACCTTC. This encodes CASSLGRGQGKVGYTF.